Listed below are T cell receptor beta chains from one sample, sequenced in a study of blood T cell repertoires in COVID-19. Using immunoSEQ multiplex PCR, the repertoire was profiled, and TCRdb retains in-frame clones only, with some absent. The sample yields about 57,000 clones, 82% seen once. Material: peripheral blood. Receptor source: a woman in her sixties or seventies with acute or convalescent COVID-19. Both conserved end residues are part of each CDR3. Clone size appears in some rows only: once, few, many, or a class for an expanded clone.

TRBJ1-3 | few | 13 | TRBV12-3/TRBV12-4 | CASSFSSGNTIYF
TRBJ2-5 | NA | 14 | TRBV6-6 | CASNRLAGGETQYF
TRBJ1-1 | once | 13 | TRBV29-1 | CSVLQGRRTEAFF
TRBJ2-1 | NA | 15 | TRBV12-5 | CASGPTGDGSDEQFF
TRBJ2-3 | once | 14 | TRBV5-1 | CASSPRTGTDTQYF
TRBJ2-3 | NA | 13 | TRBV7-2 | CASLGARPDTQYF
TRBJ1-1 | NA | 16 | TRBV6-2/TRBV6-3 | CASSSVGWGQNTEAFF
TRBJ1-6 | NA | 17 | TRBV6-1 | CASSELQGSSYNSPLHF
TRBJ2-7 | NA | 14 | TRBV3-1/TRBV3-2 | CASSQDGQGYEQYF
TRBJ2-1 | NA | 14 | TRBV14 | CASSQPEGDNEQFF
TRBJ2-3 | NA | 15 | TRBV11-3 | CASSSGPSGRDTQYF
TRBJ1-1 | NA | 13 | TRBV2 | CASRIDRATEAFF
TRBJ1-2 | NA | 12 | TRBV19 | CASHSGLGGYTF
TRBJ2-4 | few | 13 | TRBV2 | CASIRRGGDIQYF
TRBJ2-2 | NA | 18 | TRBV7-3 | CASSLFGQGAIGTGELFF
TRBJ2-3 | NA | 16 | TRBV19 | CASSNPGTSGGATQYF
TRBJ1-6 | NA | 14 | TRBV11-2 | CASSWGPGGSPLHF
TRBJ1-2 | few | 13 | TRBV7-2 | CASSLDRGYGYTF
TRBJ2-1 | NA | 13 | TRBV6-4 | CASSTEGGDEQFF
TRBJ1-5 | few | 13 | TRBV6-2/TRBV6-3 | CASGHRGNQPQHF
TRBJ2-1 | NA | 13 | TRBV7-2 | CASSKTGLREQFF